This TCR beta chain was identified in a study of neurological immune-mediated disorders. There are 12 residues in the CDR3. The V and J ends lost 4 bases and 7 bases respectively, with 8 bases between them. Germline V gene data show CDR1 as MNHEY and CDR2 as SVGEGT. This clonotype appeared many times. Its antigen is as yet unknown. TCRdb re-analysed the 5' RACE reads in MiXCR, keeping a single row per CDR3 protein. The table has tens of thousands of distinct CDR3 sequences, 3% to 4% seen once. Around 950,000 sorted CD4+ or CD8+ T cells made each library. Overall study results and limits: When the repertoires were sorted by phylogenetic grouping, those of 18 of 34 multiple sclerosis patients ended up in one related-CDR3 cluster, a possible signature.

J is TRBJ2-1 and V is TRBV6-2 or TRBV6-3, with unresolved D. The clonotype originates from a woman between 40 and 50 years old with multiple sclerosis. Material for sequencing was CD4+ T cells from blood. This CDR3 reads CASSFTYNEQFF. CDR3 coding DNA: TGTGCCAGCAGTTTCACTTATAATGAGCAGTTCTTC.